Below are 12 T cell receptor beta chains sequenced from a single sample in a study of T cell responses to AZD1222 COVID-19 vaccine. Sequenced by immunoSEQ multiplex PCR; TCRdb stores in-frame clones only, minus some. Here the sample spans about 140,000 clones, 80% to 95% being singletons. Specimen: peripheral blood, collected on day 0 of AZD1222 vaccination. These TCRs come from an adult in good health.

This chain joins TRBV4-3 and TRBJ2-3, with TRBD2 matching over 9 bases. Germline assignment: CDR1 LGHNA and CDR2 YSLEER. V shed 0 bases and J 4 bases; nucleotides not matched to a gene: 8. The CDR3 totals 17 residues. Here the CDR3 reads CASSQDLASGVPDTQYF. CDR3 DNA sequence: TGCGCCAGCAGCCAAGATTTAGCTAGCGGGGTCCCAGATACGCAGTATTTT.

The chain recombines TRBV3-1 (or the pseudogene TRBV3-2) with TRBJ2-1; 9 bases agree with TRBD2. V was clipped by 4 bases and J by 9 bases; unmatched bases: 10. The CDR3 is 15 amino acids. The germline CDR1 and CDR2 sequences are LGHDT and YNNKEL (reference sequence). The CDR3 loop is CASSRRREGTAEQFF. DNA of the CDR3: TGTGCCAGCAGCCGAAGGCGGGAGGGCACCGCTGAGCAGTTCTTC.

The chain couples TRBV29-1 to TRBJ2-1; 12 bases match TRBD2. CDR1 is SQVTM and CDR2 is ANQGSEA in the germline V gene. The length of the CDR3 is 15 residues. V shed 4 bases, J shed 7 bases, and the junction held 8 bases outside the gene matches. In nucleotides, the CDR3 is TGCAGCGTTGGCGGGGGACTAGCGGGCGTAAATGAGCAGTTCTTC. It codes for CSVGGGLAGVNEQFF.

The chain employs TRBV7-2 and TRBJ2-4; D uncertain. Germline CDR1 SGHTA, CDR2 FQGNSA. The CDR3 consists of 14 residues. Trimming stripped 5 bases from V and 0 bases from J, with 8 bases between. CDR3 DNA: TGTGCCAGCAGCCGCGACTTAGCCAAAAACATTCAGTACTTC. Translation gives CASSRDLAKNIQYF.

The chain recombines TRBV6-5 with TRBJ2-1, with TRBD1 matching 9 bases. From germline, CDR1 is MNHEY and CDR2 SVGAGI. V lost 7 bases, J lost 14 bases, and 6 bases stayed unmatched. The CDR3 has 11 residues. CDR3 nucleotide sequence: TGTGCCAGCACCAAGGGGGACAGGGAGTTCTTC. Its protein is CASTKGDREFF.

The V call is TRBV30, the J call TRBJ2-2; the match to TRBD2 covers 10 bases. V shed 2 bases, J shed 3 bases, and the junction held 3 bases outside the gene matches. Germline CDR1 is GTSNPN and CDR2 is SVGIG (reference sequence). CDR3 length equals 15 residues. This chain's CDR3 is CAWSKGLADTGELFF. The CDR3 DNA follows: TGTGCCTGGAGTAAAGGACTAGCGGACACCGGGGAGCTGTTTTTT.

V is TRBV2 and J is TRBJ2-3; D is perhaps TRBD2 (6 bases). CDR3 length: 14 amino acids. The germline V gene encodes CDR1 SNHLY and CDR2 FYNNEI. V gave up 4 bases and J gave up 2 bases, with 10 bases separating them. For the CDR3, the DNA is TGTGCCAGCAGTGTCGGCGGGGCCACAGATACGCAGTATTTT. The encoded protein is CASSVGGATDTQYF.

J is TRBJ1-5 and V is TRBV5-1; D not certain. From germline, CDR1 is SGHRS and CDR2 YFSETQ. CDR3 length: 14 residues. V was trimmed by 0 bases and J by 2 bases, leaving 6 bases between them. In nucleotides, the CDR3 is TGCGCCAGCAGCTTGGGTGATGGCAATCAGCCCCAGCATTTT. Translating gives CASSLGDGNQPQHF.

In its sample, this clone was seen a few times. V and J are TRBV28 and TRBJ1-1, with 9 nucleotides matching TRBD1. Per the germline V gene, CDR1 is MDHEN and CDR2 is SYDVKM. This CDR3 is built from 14 residues. The V segment lost 7 bases and the J segment 1 base; nucleotides outside the gene matches: 4. The CDR3 here is CASTTGQGNTEAFF. The CDR3 bases are TGTGCCAGCACCACGGGACAGGGGAACACTGAAGCTTTCTTT.

This clone has a single count. The gene calls are TRBV23-1 and TRBJ2-1; D unclear. TRBV23-1 falls under the ORF class, with uncertain function. Trimming left V 0 bases short and J 0 bases short, with 9 bases between. CDR3 length: 16 amino acids. In DNA, the CDR3 is TGCGCCAGCAGTCAATCGGGCTTTAGCTCCTACAATGAGCAGTTCTTC. Translation gives CASSQSGFSSYNEQFF.

CDR3 bases: TGTGCCACCAGTGATAGCTGGGGGTCCAACTATGGCTACACCTTC. The encoded protein is CATSDSWGSNYGYTF. The chain links TRBV24-1 to TRBJ1-2, with D possibly matching TRBD1 (5 bases). CDR1 is KGHDR, CDR2 SFDVKD, per germline. The CDR3 sequence is 15 residues long. V lost 3 bases to trimming and J lost 2 bases, with 12 bases between them.

The chain uses TRBV2 and TRBJ2-1, with a possible D match to TRBD1 (6 bases). This CDR3 contains 14 residues. Germline V gene data show CDR1 as SNHLY and CDR2 as FYNNEI. Between the trimmed V and J ends, which lost 4 bases and 9 bases, there was a span of 16 bases. Here the CDR3 DNA reads TGTGCCAGCAGTGTAACCCCAGGGGCTGGTGAGCAGTTCTTC. Translated: CASSVTPGAGEQFF.